This T cell receptor (beta chain) is from a study of metastatic and nonmetastatic thyroid tumors (dated by TCRdb to about 2020). Turning to the overall study: For patients with malignant and with benign thyroid disease, the researchers compared repertoires between peripheral blood samples and tumor or nodule tissue samples.

Library method: PCR. Sequencing was performed on an Illumina HiSeq 4000. The TCR beta-chain CDR3 region of each patient was profiled by high-throughput sequencing. In the paper's pipeline: Drawing on CDR3 differences between clinicopathological groups, the researchers built a classifier meant to tell apart patients with distant-metastatic papillary thyroid cancer. Repertoire diversity was assessed with the Shannon index, and tumor-blood repertoire similarity with the Morisita-Horn index. Using fastp trimming at Q25 and MiXCR clonotype assembly, TCRdb reanalyzed the public sequencing data and kept in-frame beta chains. TCRdb, rather than the study authors, made the V and J calls. The sample profile shows 25,000 to 30,000 clones; approximately 24% of them were found once. Roughly 5.6% of the sample rests with the top ten. Study-wide findings and limitations: TCR beta diversity was reported as significantly higher in malignant tumors than in benign nodules, in both blood and tumor samples.

The junction carries 21 bases between V and J, which are trimmed by 0 bases and 3 bases respectively. CDR1 and CDR2 (MNHNS, SASEGT) derive from the germline V gene. The CDR3 holds 20 amino acids from the cysteine to the phenylalanine. Kept here is only the CDR3 DNA, which spans 60 bases and is read in frame from base 1. No patient had received any treatment before thyroid surgery. The study retrospectively analysed patient clinical samples collected from about 2012 to 2018 using T-cell receptor beta sequencing. By sample share, this clone is medium-sized (0.01 to 0.1%). Its target antigen remains unknown. Base qualities were left out, and no much larger clone turns up one base away.

The material sequenced was blood. This clonotype was sampled from a female donor with papillary thyroid cancer or a benign thyroid nodule (not recorded which). Some clones in this sample may be carry-over from other donors' samples. This sequence uses TRBV6-1 and TRBJ1-6; the D gene cannot be named for sure. CDR3 loop: CASSEAPGISPGGYNSPLHF. The DNA sequence is as follows: TGTGCCAGCAGTGAAGCACCGGGGATCTCTCCTGGTGGCTATAATTCACCCCTCCACTTT.